The present T cell receptor (beta chain) was sequenced within a study of regulatory T cells in long-lasting Graves disease. This CDR3 comprises 18 residues. CDR1 SEHNR and CDR2 FQNEAQ come from the germline V gene (reference sequence). V dropped 4 bases and J dropped 7; count of bases not matched to a gene: 15. As for time point: newly diagnosed GD, antithyroid drugs for less than 3 months. PBMC-derived RNA was used for the TCR library. Library construction for TCR beta used iRepertoire HTBI primers and Arm-PCR of CDR3 regions. In the source study's methods: Segment identification across samples yielded 50 to 80 TRBV and around 13 TRBJ segments. Using its own MiXCR run on the multiplex PCR reads, TCRdb lists one record per CDR3 protein. The authors' filters were not applied to this entry. The data hold 500,000 or so distinct CDR3 sequences, with around 15% observed a single time. The sample was also reused in another study, on T cells in Graves' hyperthyroidism and ophthalmopathy. That study adds: The HTBI primer set drove a first-round RT-PCR of the TCR CDR3. Among clonotypes expanded in thyroid above 0.001, most were also found in blood.

The specimen comprised peripheral blood mononuclear cells (PBMCs), sampled at new diagnosis, from a patient treated with antithyroid drugs. The J gene is TRBJ1-4, the V gene TRBV7-9, with TRBD1 identical over 10 bases. This sequence originates from a woman between 45 and 65 years old with Graves disease. The CDR3 protein is CASSSNARWGDRGEKLFF. CDR3 sequence (DNA): TGTGCCAGCAGCTCAAACGCTCGCTGGGGGGACAGGGGTGAAAAACTGTTTTTT.